One and the same sample provided the 31 T cell receptor beta chains below, sequenced in a study of blood T cell repertoires in COVID-19. Produced via immunoSEQ multiplex PCR; TCRdb's table is partial and in-frame only. The table shows 100,000 to 120,000 clones, with around 80% occurring only once. The material sequenced was peripheral blood. These TCRs come from an elderly woman with acute or convalescent COVID-19.

V and J are TRBV5-1 and TRBJ2-2; no reliable D call. The CDR3 sequence is 17 residues long. Trimming shortened V by 0 bases and J by 0 bases, and 12 bases separated the two germline ends. In germline, CDR1 is SGHRS, CDR2 YFSETQ. CDR3 sequence: CASSLGPRNSNTGELFF. In nucleotides, the CDR3 is TGCGCCAGCAGCTTGGGGCCTAGAAACTCGAACACCGGGGAGCTGTTTTTT. Variable domain in full (rest from reference TRBV5-1 and TRBJ2-2): KAGVTQTPRYLIKTRGQQVTLSCSPISGHRSVSWYQQTPGQGLQFLFEYFSETQRNKGNFPGRFSGRQFSNSRSEMNVSTLELGDSALYLCASSLGPRNSNTGELFFGEGSRLTVL.

For this clone: The limits of the CDR3 on the DNA are not certain, so only TCRdb's listed CDR3 is given. This rearrangement joins TRBV2 to TRBJ1-1; the table's TRBD1 call for D was not verified on the DNA. Germline V gene lookup returns CDR1 SNHLY and CDR2 FYNNEI. The CDR3 is 15 amino acids long, termini counted. CDR3 loop: CASSSSDRFNTEAFF.

The chain is built from TRBV5-4 and TRBJ1-2; 10 bases line up with TRBD1. Unmatched junction bases numbered 7, after V lost 4 bases and J lost 4 bases. CDR1 and CDR2 (germline): SGHNT, YYREEE (reference sequence). The CDR3 spans 15 residues. CDR3 DNA: TGTGCCAGCAGCGCGCGACAGGGGGCAGTCTATGGCTACACCTTC. Translation gives CASSARQGAVYGYTF.

DNA of the CDR3: TGCGCCAGCAGCTTTCTAGCGGGCAATGAGCAGTTCTTC. Translation: CASSFLAGNEQFF. The rearrangement uses TRBV5-1 and TRBJ2-1; 8 bases line up with TRBD2. In germline, CDR1 is SGHRS, CDR2 YFSETQ. CDR3 size: 13 residues. J gave up 6 bases and V 2 bases, and 1 base lay outside the gene matches.

This rearrangement joins TRBV11-3 to TRBJ1-4; D ambiguous. Germline lookup yields CDR1 SGHNT and CDR2 YENEEA. Trimming cost V 3 bases and J 5 bases, with 10 bases left between them. The CDR3 consists of 14 residues. CDR3 sequence reads: CASSFRLLNEKLFF. The CDR3 coding sequence is TGTGCCAGCAGCTTCAGACTTCTCAATGAAAAACTGTTTTTT.

CDR3 protein: CASSPSSGQGVMAATF. CDR3 in DNA: TGTGCCAGCAGCCCTTCGTCCGGACAGGGAGTTATGGCGGCCACCTTC. The chain joins TRBV7-2 to TRBJ1-2, with 8 bases matching TRBD1. The CDR3 is 16 amino acids. CDR1 is SGHTA and CDR2 is FQGNSA in the germline V gene. V lost 5 bases, J lost 13 bases, and 21 bases stayed unmatched.

The V call is TRBV6-5, the J call TRBJ2-7, with 7 bases lining up with TRBD2. There are 15 residues in the CDR3. Looked up from germline, CDR1 is MNHEY and CDR2 is SVGAGI. V shed 5 bases, J shed 3 bases, and the junction held 10 bases outside the gene matches. The CDR3: CASSPELTGGYEQYF. The CDR3 bases are TGTGCCAGCAGTCCGGAGCTGACGGGAGGCTACGAGCAGTACTTC.

The chain couples TRBV2 to TRBJ2-3, with 9 bases lining up with TRBD2. Germline CDR1 SNHLY, CDR2 FYNNEI. V was pared by 5 bases and J by 4 bases, with 4 bases of the junction left unmatched. The CDR3 spans 14 residues. The CDR3 DNA follows: TGTGCCAGCAGTTTAGCGGGAGTAGCAGATACGCAGTATTTT. The encoded protein is CASSLAGVADTQYF. The complete variable domain, with remaining parts taken from reference TRBV2 and TRBJ2-3, reads EPEVTQTPSHQVTQMGQEVILRCVPISNHLYFYWYRQILGQKVEFLVSFYNNEISEKSEIFDDQFSVERPDGSNFTLKIRSTKLEDSAMYFCASSLAGVADTQYFGPGTRLTVL.

V is TRBV2 and J is TRBJ2-5; D perhaps matches TRBD2 (5 bases). This CDR3 is built from 15 residues. CDR1 is SNHLY and CDR2 is FYNNEI in the germline V gene. Between the trimmed V and J ends, which lost 6 bases and 5 bases, there was a span of 19 bases. The CDR3 is CASRPTVGGSETQYF. For the CDR3, the DNA is TGTGCCAGCAGACCCACAGTAGGCGGGTCGGAGACCCAGTACTTC.

The V call is TRBV11-2, the J call TRBJ2-5, with a possible D match to TRBD2 (6 bases). CDR3 length: 13 amino acids. CDR1 is SGHAT, CDR2 FQNNGV, per germline. The germline V and J ends were trimmed by 1 base and 4 bases, with 7 bases remaining between them. The CDR3 sequence: CASSLARGETQYF. The CDR3 coding sequence is TGTGCCAGCAGCTTAGCGCGGGGAGAGACCCAGTACTTC. Based on the CDR3 plus reference TRBV11-2 and TRBJ2-5, the full variable domain is EAGVAQSPRYKIIEKRQSVAFWCNPISGHATLYWYQQILGQGPKLLIQFQNNGVVDDSQLPKDRFSAERLKGVDSTLKIQPAKLEDSAVYLCASSLARGETQYFGPGTRLLVL.

The chain links TRBV5-5 to TRBJ2-1; a weak D match, TRBD2 (6 bases). The CDR3 consists of 12 residues. V was trimmed by 0 bases and J by 9 bases, leaving 7 bases between them. Germline assignment: CDR1 SGHKS and CDR2 YYEKEE (reference sequence). CDR3 protein: CASSLGLVEQFF. In DNA, the CDR3 is TGTGCCAGCAGCTTGGGACTAGTTGAGCAGTTCTTC.

A single count supports this clone. The V call is TRBV27, the J call TRBJ1-3; maybe TRBD1 (6 bases). Germline V gene lookup returns CDR1 MNHEY and CDR2 SMNVEV (reference sequence). Trimming cost V 6 bases and J 1 base, with 10 bases left between them. This CDR3 region has 14 residues. Here the CDR3 reads CASRVGGSGNTIYF. In DNA, the CDR3 is TGTGCCAGCAGGGTAGGGGGATCTGGAAACACCATATATTTT.

The CDR3 DNA reads TGTGCCACCAGTGATTCTAGGGGTCCCGAGCAGTACTTC. Translated, it gives CATSDSRGPEQYF. The V gene is TRBV24-1, the J gene TRBJ2-7; TRBD1 might be the D (5 bases). The CDR3 consists of 13 residues. In germline, CDR1 is KGHDR, CDR2 SFDVKD. V gave up 2 bases and J gave up 6 bases, with 10 bases separating them.

In the case of this clone: This sequence is one base from a far larger clone and is likely a read error. The chain uses TRBV13 and TRBJ2-2, with 10 positions matching TRBD2. CDR3 length: 15 residues. The germline CDR1 and CDR2 sequences are PRHDT and FYEKMQ (reference sequence). The CDR3 is CASSLAGGNTGELFF. The CDR3 region has the DNA TGTGCCAGCAGTTTAGCGGGAGGGAACACCGGGGAGCTGTTTTTT.

The genes are TRBV28 and TRBJ2-5, with 13 positions matching TRBD2. V lost 4 bases to trimming and J lost 5 bases; unmatched junction nucleotides: 4. The CDR3 is made up of 15 amino acids. In germline, CDR1 is MDHEN, CDR2 SYDVKM. CDR3 nucleotides: TGTGCCAGCAGTTCACTAGCGGGGGGGGTTGAGACCCAGTACTTC. Translating gives CASSSLAGGVETQYF.

The chain is built from TRBV5-4 and TRBJ2-5; 9 bases agree with TRBD2. The CDR3 runs to 16 residues. The V and J ends lost 2 bases and 4 bases, in that order; junction bases with no gene match: 9. CDR1 is SGHNT, CDR2 YYREEE, per germline (reference sequence). Here the CDR3 reads CASSLVGSGRRETQYF. The CDR3 DNA reads as TGTGCCAGCAGCTTAGTAGGTAGCGGGAGAAGAGAGACCCAGTACTTC.

The V and J genes are TRBV3-1 (or the pseudogene TRBV3-2) and TRBJ2-1; D perhaps matches TRBD2 (5 bases). This CDR3 contains 16 residues. V lost 4 bases to trimming and J lost 0 bases, with 13 bases between them. The germline gives CDR1 LGHDT, CDR2 YNNKEL (reference sequence). The CDR3 sequence is CASSPWTSFSYNEQFF. The CDR3 DNA reads as TGTGCCAGCAGCCCTTGGACTTCCTTCTCCTACAATGAGCAGTTCTTC.

This rearrangement joins TRBV6-6 to TRBJ1-5; TRBD1 might be the D (5 bases). Germline V gives CDR1 MNHNY, CDR2 SVGAGI (reference sequence). The CDR3 extends over 12 amino acids. V was clipped by 6 bases and J by 5 bases, with 8 bases between them. CDR3 nucleotide sequence: TGTGCCAGCAGGGGGGGAGATCAGCCCCAGCATTTT. Its translation: CASRGGDQPQHF.

This clone was counted a few times. This chain joins TRBV2 and TRBJ2-3; 10 nucleotides line up with TRBD2. The CDR3 loop spans 15 amino acids. Germline CDR1 reads SNHLY; CDR2 reads FYNNEI. With 4 bases clipped from V and 3 bases from J, the junction kept 4 bases outside the gene matches. The CDR3 region is CASSASGRKTDTQYF. CDR3 in DNA: TGTGCCAGCAGTGCTAGCGGGAGAAAGACAGATACGCAGTATTTT. The full variable domain, its missing parts supplied by reference TRBV2 and TRBJ2-3, is EPEVTQTPSHQVTQMGQEVILRCVPISNHLYFYWYRQILGQKVEFLVSFYNNEISEKSEIFDDQFSVERPDGSNFTLKIRSTKLEDSAMYFCASSASGRKTDTQYFGPGTRLTVL.

This chain uses TRBV11-2 with TRBJ2-3, with D hard to call. The CDR3 contains 13 residues. Deletions cut 0 bases from V and 4 bases from J, with 5 bases between. The germline CDR1 and CDR2 sequences are SGHAT and FQNNGV. The CDR3 here is CASSLDLADTQYF. The CDR3, as DNA: TGTGCCAGCAGCTTAGATCTCGCAGATACGCAGTATTTT.

The chain couples TRBV5-1 to TRBJ2-5; 12 bases match TRBD2. CDR3 length: 16 residues. Trimming took 6 bases from V and 5 from J; bases not matched to a gene: 11. Germline V CDR1 and CDR2: SGHRS, YFSETQ. The CDR3 bases are TGCGCCAGCACTTTGACTAGCGGGAGAGGAGGGGAGACCCAGTACTTC. This codes for CASTLTSGRGGETQYF.

The V gene is TRBV4-1, the J gene TRBJ1-5; the D is unclear. Trimming left V 0 bases short and J 4 bases short, with 7 bases between. The length of the CDR3 is 14 residues. Germline values: CDR1 MGHRA, CDR2 YSYEKL. DNA of the CDR3: TGCGCCAGCAGCCAAGATAGCGTGAATCAGCCCCAGCATTTT. It translates to CASSQDSVNQPQHF.

The gene calls are TRBV30 and TRBJ1-1, with TRBD1 as a possible D gene (6 bases). Trimming pared 4 bases from V and 3 bases from J, leaving 12 bases between. CDR3 length: 13 residues. Looked up from germline, CDR1 is GTSNPN and CDR2 is SVGIG (reference sequence). The CDR3 DNA reads TGTGCCTGGACGGGCGGGGGCTACACTGAAGCTTTCTTT. Translation gives CAWTGGGYTEAFF.

The chain recombines TRBV14 with TRBJ2-2; D remains ambiguous. Germline V gene lookup returns CDR1 SGHDN and CDR2 FVKESK. CDR3 length: 14 residues. Trimming pared 6 bases from V and 5 bases from J, leaving 13 bases between. The CDR3 protein is CASRPSWRTGELFF. The CDR3 DNA sequence: TGTGCCAGCAGACCGAGCTGGCGGACCGGGGAGCTGTTTTTT.

The V call is TRBV19, the J call TRBJ2-5, with D possibly matching TRBD1 (7 bases). Germline CDR1 and CDR2: LNHDA and SQIVND (reference sequence). The CDR3 is 16 amino acids. V was trimmed by 0 bases and J by 4 bases, leaving 15 bases between them. CDR3 coding DNA: TGTGCCAGTAGTATAGATCCAGGGGGGTTTCGAGAGACCCAGTACTTC. As protein: CASSIDPGGFRETQYF.

The gene calls are TRBV7-9 and TRBJ1-2, with D uncertain. The CDR3 covers 14 residues. Per germline, CDR1 SEHNR and CDR2 FQNEAQ (reference sequence). The germline V and J ends were trimmed by 3 bases and 3 bases, with 11 bases remaining between them. The CDR3 region has the DNA TGTGCCAGCAGCTTTGACGCCCGGGACTATGGCTACACCTTC. Translating gives CASSFDARDYGYTF.

This clone was found once. V is TRBV11-3 and J is TRBJ2-1, with 11 bases identical to TRBD2. The CDR3 has 14 amino acids. The germline gives CDR1 SGHNT, CDR2 YENEEA. J lost 6 bases, V lost 7 bases, and 5 bases had no gene match. This chain's CDR3 is CASKTSGSGNEQFF. CDR3 nucleotides: TGTGCCAGCAAAACTAGCGGGAGTGGCAATGAGCAGTTCTTC.

This clone was seen a single time. The chain joins TRBV7-9 to TRBJ2-7; 8 bases match TRBD1. This CDR3 contains 16 residues. From germline, CDR1 is SEHNR and CDR2 FQNEAQ (reference sequence). V dropped 0 bases and J dropped 0; count of bases not matched to a gene: 4. The CDR3 bases are TGTGCCAGCAGCTTAGCGGTAGGACAGGGCTCCTACGAGCAGTACGTC. This translates into CASSLAVGQGSYEQYV.

This clone qualifies as medium-sized. This rearrangement joins TRBV6-4 to TRBJ2-1; TRBD2 agrees at 10 bases. The CDR3 extends over 15 amino acids. With V trimmed by 8 bases and J by 2 bases, 6 bases remained unmatched. Per germline, CDR1 MRHNA and CDR2 SNTAGT. The CDR3 coding sequence is TGTGCCAGCGGTCCTAGCGGGAGCACCTACAATGAGCAGTTCTTC. It yields the protein CASGPSGSTYNEQFF.

The chain uses TRBV11-3 and TRBJ2-1; D is possibly TRBD2 (5 bases). CDR1 and CDR2 from the germline V gene are SGHNT and YENEEA. This CDR3 is 14 amino acids long. Trimming took 7 bases from V and 3 from J, leaving 13 bases between them. The CDR3 nucleotides are TGTGCCAGCACCAGCACGGGAAACTACAATGAGCAGTTCTTC. It yields the protein CASTSTGNYNEQFF.

This clone appeared once. J is TRBJ1-2 and V is TRBV19; TRBD1 matches 8 bases. V gave up 7 bases and J gave up 8 bases; unmatched junction bases: 18. The CDR3 is made up of 16 amino acids. Germline CDR1 and CDR2: LNHDA and SQIVND (reference sequence). CDR3 nucleotides: TGTGCCAGTACCCCGGGGCAGGGGGCTCTCTATTCAGGCTACACCTTC. Encoded protein: CASTPGQGALYSGYTF.